Listed below are T cell receptor beta chains from one sample, sequenced in a study of glioma-infiltrating T cells after dendritic cell vaccination. The repertoire was sequenced with immunoSEQ multiplex PCR; TCRdb's copy has only in-frame clones and lacks some. The sample yields some 46,000 clones, about 89% seen once. Sequenced here: blood, sampled after dendritic cell vaccination. The receptors derive from a human donor with glioblastoma. Both conserved end residues are part of each CDR3. The order of the fields is J gene, clone size, V gene, D gene, CDR3 DNA, CDR3 protein. The D gene is left open where the match is weak. Rows may omit the clone size; those that give it use once, few, many or a size class.

TRBJ2-7	NA	TRBV2	TRBD2	TGTGCCAGCCTACTAGCGGGGAACTCCTACGAGCAGTACTTC	CASLLAGNSYEQYF
TRBJ2-5	NA	TRBV11-2	NA	TGTGCCAGCAGCCTTCCGCAGGAGACCCAGTACTTC	CASSLPQETQYF
TRBJ1-2	NA	TRBV6-1	NA	TGTGCCAGCAGTGAATGGGCGGGAATAGCTAACTATGGCTACACCTTC	CASSEWAGIANYGYTF
TRBJ2-1	NA	TRBV7-2	TRBD2	TGTGCCAGCAACCCGGCAGCGGGACTTGGGAATGAGCAGTTCTTC	CASNPAAGLGNEQFF
TRBJ2-7	NA	TRBV18	TRBD1	TGTGCCAGCCGAGAACAGGGGGCAGGTGAGCAGTACTTC	CASREQGAGEQYF
TRBJ2-1	NA	TRBV6-1	TRBD2	TGTGCCAGCAGTACCGGGACTAGCGGGTCTGATGAGCAGTTCTTC	CASSTGTSGSDEQFF
TRBJ1-1	once	TRBV7-6	NA	TGTGCCAGCAGCTTAGCTTTACGTGAGACTGAAGCTTTCTTT	CASSLALRETEAFF
TRBJ2-1	once	TRBV28	NA	TGTGCCATATCGGGAACGGAGAGCTCCTACAATGAGCAGTTCTTC	CAISGTESSYNEQFF
TRBJ1-1	NA	TRBV13	NA	TGTGCCAGCAGCTCCCGGACGGACGGGACTTTCTTT	CASSSRTDGTFF
TRBJ2-7	NA	TRBV28	TRBD2	TGTGCCAGCAGTTTGTCTGCGGGAGGGCGCTACGAGCAGTACTTC	CASSLSAGGRYEQYF
TRBJ1-3	NA	TRBV4-3	NA	TGCGCCAGCAGCCAAAGCAGGGGAACTGGAAACACCATATATTTT	CASSQSRGTGNTIYF
TRBJ1-1	NA	TRBV9	NA	TGTGCCAGCAGCGTAGAGACAGGAGGACTCGAAGCTTTCTTT	CASSVETGGLEAFF
TRBJ1-5	once	TRBV28	NA	TGTGCCAGCGCCCTGAGAAGGAGCCTTCGTGGCAATCAGCCCCAGCATTTT	CASALRRSLRGNQPQHF
TRBJ1-2	NA	TRBV20-1	NA	TGCAGTGCTTCTCGCGGAGGCTACACCTTC	CSASRGGYTF
TRBJ2-3	once	TRBV4-1	TRBD1	TGCGCCAGCAGCCGCAGCCAGACAGGGTTCACAGATACGCAGTATTTT	CASSRSQTGFTDTQYF
TRBJ2-7	NA	TRBV11-2	NA	TGTGCCAGCAGCTTAGACTCACAGATCTACGAGCAGTACTTC	CASSLDSQIYEQYF
TRBJ1-2	NA	TRBV9	TRBD1	TGTGCCAGCAGCGAACAGGGGGCTGGTAACTATGGCTACACCTTC	CASSEQGAGNYGYTF
TRBJ2-7	NA	TRBV28	TRBD2	TGTGCCAGCAGACGACCCCGAGGGACTACCTACGAGCAGTACTTC	CASRRPRGTTYEQYF
TRBJ2-7	NA	TRBV18	NA	TGTGCCAGCTCACCTAAGGAGGGAGGCCTTACGGAGCAGTACTTC	CASSPKEGGLTEQYF
TRBJ1-5	NA	TRBV29-1	TRBD1	TGCAGCGCCTTAACACCAAGGGGGCCCGGTAATCAGCCCCAGCATTTT	CSALTPRGPGNQPQHF
TRBJ2-1	NA	TRBV7-2	NA	TGTGCCAGCAGCCCATGGTCCAGCAATGAGCAGTTCTTC	CASSPWSSNEQFF
TRBJ2-1	NA	TRBV10-2	TRBD2	TGCGCCAGCAGCTCCGGGACTAGAGGTGAGCAGTTCTTC	CASSSGTRGEQFF
TRBJ2-3	NA	TRBV4-2	NA	TGTGCCAGCAGCCAGGGGGGAGCCACAGATACGCAGTATTTT	CASSQGGATDTQYF
TRBJ1-2	NA	TRBV28	NA	TGTGCCAGCAGTTTGACAGTCTATGGCTACACCTTC	CASSLTVYGYTF
TRBJ1-2	NA	TRBV18	NA	TGTGCCAGCTCAACTCCCGTTGATGTGCAAGCTACTGATGGCTACACCTTC	CASSTPVDVQATDGYTF
TRBJ1-1	NA	TRBV7-8	NA	TGTGCCAGCAGCACCCCGACAGAGCTGAACACTGAAGCTTTCTTT	CASSTPTELNTEAFF
TRBJ1-2	NA	TRBV2	NA	TGTGCCAGCAGGGACCCGGGGGTCTTTTACGGCTACACCTTC	CASRDPGVFYGYTF
TRBJ2-2	NA	TRBV28	NA	TGTGCCAGCTCACAAGGGGAGGTCAACACCGGGGAGCTGTTTTTT	CASSQGEVNTGELFF
TRBJ2-7	NA	TRBV5-6	NA	TGTGCCAGCAGCGCAGGCAGGGAGCAGTACTTC	CASSAGREQYF
TRBJ2-6	NA	TRBV19	NA	TGTGCCAGTAGTATAGACTCTAGAGCTGCTGGGGCCAACGTCCTGACTTTC	CASSIDSRAAGANVLTF
TRBJ1-1	NA	TRBV14	TRBD1	TGTGCCAGCAGCGCCCGGACAGGATGGGACACTGAAGCTTTCTTT	CASSARTGWDTEAFF
TRBJ1-5	NA	TRBV7-8	NA	TGTGCCAGCAGCCCTTCTCGGGTTAGCAATCAGCCCCAGCATTTT	CASSPSRVSNQPQHF
TRBJ2-7	NA	TRBV28	TRBD1	TGTGCCAGCAGACACACAGGGGGCAACGAGCAGTACTTC	CASRHTGGNEQYF
TRBJ2-5	NA	TRBV5-1	TRBD2	TGCGCCAGCAGTCGGACTAGCGGGAGTGGAGAGACCCAGTACTTC	CASSRTSGSGETQYF
TRBJ2-7	NA	TRBV5-4	NA	TGTGCCAGCAGCCAACACTCCTACGAGCAGTACTTC	CASSQHSYEQYF
TRBJ1-1	NA	TRBV5-1	TRBD1	TGCGCCAGCAGCCCAACAGGGGCAAGGGGGATAATGGGCTTAGGAACTGAAGCTTTCTTT	CASSPTGARGIMGLGTEAFF
TRBJ1-5	NA	TRBV9	NA	TGTGCCAGCAGCGTAGCGCCAGGGGATCAGCCCCAGCATTTT	CASSVAPGDQPQHF
TRBJ2-5	NA	TRBV9	NA	TGTGCCAGCAGCGTAGAGTGGCGGGGTGATGAGCAGTACTTC	CASSVEWRGDEQYF